The T cell receptor (beta chain) described here comes from a study of cytotoxic CD8 clonotypes in ibrutinib-treated CLL. Clones were read by immunoSEQ multiplex PCR, and TCRdb kept only the in-frame ones, dropping some. The sample has about 130,000 clones; roughly 88% are singletons. A single count supports this clone. CDR3 length: 15 residues. Trimming pared 2 bases from V and 8 bases from J, leaving 16 bases between. Germline-derived CDR1 and CDR2 are MDHEN and SYDVKM. This chain uses TRBV28 with TRBJ2-4; D is undetermined. The sample here was PBMCs, taken after 24 months of ibrutinib treatment. The TCR was taken from a human donor with chronic lymphocytic leukemia. In nucleotides, the CDR3 is TGTGCCAGCAGTTTAGGCCGGTTCGAGGTAGACATTCAGTACTTC. This codes for CASSLGRFEVDIQYF.